The next 22 T cell receptor beta chains were all read from a single sample in a study of technical replicates of blood from a handful of donors. Method: immunoSEQ multiplex PCR; TCRdb's copy keeps in-frame clones and lacks some. This sample has about 85,000 clones; around 94% occur once, and the top ten carry less than 0.3%. What was sequenced was T cells isolated from PBMCs. Receptor source: a human donor in good health.

The chain recombines TRBV29-1 with TRBJ1-4; D remains ambiguous. Germline V gene lookup returns CDR1 SQVTM and CDR2 ANQGSEA. The V end was cut by 2 bases, the J end by 8 bases, with 18 bases between. This CDR3 has 15 residues. The CDR3 loop reads CSVESNLGGREKLFF. In DNA, the CDR3 is TGCAGCGTTGAAAGCAACCTAGGTGGAAGGGAAAAACTGTTTTTT.

The rearrangement links TRBV19 to TRBJ2-7; 9 nucleotides line up with TRBD1. This CDR3 is built from 14 residues. Germline assignment: CDR1 LNHDA and CDR2 SQIVND (reference sequence). V shed 5 bases, J shed 3 bases, and the junction held 5 bases outside the gene matches. CDR3 sequence: CASSSWDRDYEQYF. The CDR3 DNA reads TGTGCCAGTAGTTCTTGGGACAGGGACTACGAGCAGTACTTC.

The CDR3 region is CAISALLDTQYF. DNA for the CDR3: TGTGCCATCAGTGCCCTTCTAGATACGCAGTATTTT. This chain links TRBV10-3 with TRBJ2-3; D is uncertain. Trimming left V 4 bases short and J 5 bases short, with 7 bases between. The germline V gene encodes CDR1 ENHRY and CDR2 SYGVKD. The CDR3 covers 12 residues.

The CDR3 DNA reads as TGCGCCAGCAGCCGCCCGGGACAAGCGGCCGCCAACGTCCTGACTTTC. Translated: CASSRPGQAAANVLTF. This sequence joins TRBV5-1 and TRBJ2-6; a weak D match, TRBD1 (6 bases). The CDR3 has 16 residues. Germline V gene data show CDR1 as SGHRS and CDR2 as YFSETQ. With 4 bases removed from V and 7 bases from J, the gap between germline ends came to 18 bases.

This chain uses TRBV5-5 with TRBJ2-4, with TRBD1 as a possible D gene (6 bases). V lost 1 base and J 15 bases, leaving 14 bases between the germline ends. The CDR3 spans 12 residues. The germline V gene has CDR1 SGHKS and CDR2 YYEKEE (reference sequence). The CDR3 DNA follows: TGTGCCAGCAGCTTGAAAGACAGGTACCTGTACTTC. This translates into CASSLKDRYLYF.

This clone was seen only a few times. The gene calls are TRBV2 and TRBJ1-1, with D tentatively TRBD1 (5 bases). The CDR3 contains 15 residues. Germline V CDR1 and CDR2: SNHLY, FYNNEI. The V gene lost 5 bases and the J gene lost 5 bases, with 18 bases spanning the gap. The CDR3 reads CASSRGGPWGTEAFF. In DNA form, the CDR3 reads TGTGCCAGCAGTAGGGGAGGCCCCTGGGGGACTGAAGCTTTCTTT.

The chain joins TRBV21-1 to TRBJ1-3. TRBV21-1 has pseudogene status. This CDR3 region has 14 residues. CDR3 amino acids: CASSLDLAGNTIYF. Here the CDR3 DNA reads TGTGCCAGCAGCCTGGACTTGGCCGGAAACACCATATATTTT.

The chain carries TRBV6-1 and TRBJ2-3; D not resolved. The germline CDR1 and CDR2 sequences are MNHNS and SASEGT. Trimming took off 3 bases at V and 1 base at J, with 8 bases between the two ends. The CDR3 sequence is 14 residues long. CDR3 sequence reads: CASSDPSGTDTQYF. The CDR3 DNA is TGTGCCAGCAGTGACCCAAGCGGCACAGATACGCAGTATTTT.

This clone has only one observation. The CDR3 here is CASSLTSVETQYF. The CDR3 nucleotides read TGTGCCAGCAGTTTAACCAGTGTTGAGACCCAGTACTTC. The chain uses TRBV27 and TRBJ2-5; D call uncertain. This CDR3 is 13 amino acids long. Trimming stripped 2 bases from V and 5 bases from J, with 9 bases between. The germline V gene has CDR1 MNHEY and CDR2 SMNVEV (reference sequence).

V is TRBV7-9 and J is TRBJ1-1, with TRBD1 identical over 8 bases. The germline gives CDR1 SEHNR, CDR2 FQNEAQ (reference sequence). This CDR3 is built from 15 residues. V shed 2 bases, J shed 6 bases, and the junction held 8 bases outside the gene matches. The CDR3 DNA is TGTGCCAGCAGCTTATTGGACCAGGGGGCGGCTGAAGCTTTCTTT. Its translation is CASSLLDQGAAEAFF.

The chain is built from TRBV6-5 and TRBJ1-1; D is possibly TRBD1 (6 bases). This CDR3 comprises 14 residues. V lost 6 bases and J 3 bases, leaving 14 bases between the germline ends. Germline loops: CDR1 MNHEY, CDR2 SVGAGI. CDR3 sequence reads: CASRNSGEHTEAFF. The CDR3 region has the DNA TGTGCCAGCAGGAACTCAGGGGAGCACACTGAAGCTTTCTTT.

The rearrangement links TRBV19 to TRBJ2-2, with 8 nucleotides matching TRBD2. CDR3 length: 16 residues. After removal of 5 bases from V and 4 bases from J, the junction contained 9 bases not matched to a gene. Germline loops: CDR1 LNHDA, CDR2 SQIVND (reference sequence). The chain's CDR3 is CASSSASGRGTGELFF. In DNA, the CDR3 is TGTGCCAGTAGTTCGGCCAGCGGGAGAGGCACCGGGGAGCTGTTTTTT.

The V and J genes are TRBV5-1 and TRBJ2-7; D might be TRBD2 (6 bases). V gave up 0 bases and J gave up 3 bases, with 7 bases separating them. The germline V gene encodes CDR1 SGHRS and CDR2 YFSETQ. The CDR3 runs to 13 residues. CDR3 coding DNA: TGCGCCAGCAGCTTGGGGGGAGGCTACGAGCAGTACTTC. It is translated as CASSLGGGYEQYF.

This clone was recorded once. The rearrangement uses TRBV2 and TRBJ2-7; 11 bases are shared with TRBD1. The CDR3 sequence is 17 residues long. J was trimmed by 4 bases and V by 8 bases; bases with no gene match: 16. Germline-derived CDR1 and CDR2 are SNHLY and FYNNEI. In nucleotides, the CDR3 is TGTGCCAGCCTCCGGGACAGGGGGAGTAGCGGGCAGTACGAGCAGTACTTC. Encoded protein: CASLRDRGSSGQYEQYF.

The V gene is TRBV5-1, the J gene TRBJ1-2; D is unclear. V was pared by 0 bases and J by 2 bases, with 11 bases between. This CDR3 is 15 amino acids long. In germline, CDR1 is SGHRS, CDR2 YFSETQ. CDR3 sequence: CASSLVAGNNYGYTF. The CDR3 DNA is TGCGCCAGCAGCTTGGTAGCGGGGAACAACTATGGCTACACCTTC.

The V and J genes are TRBV4-1 and TRBJ2-7, with 7 bases fitting TRBD1. Germline values: CDR1 MGHRA, CDR2 YSYEKL. V dropped 0 bases and J dropped 2; count of bases not matched to a gene: 4. The CDR3 consists of 15 residues. CDR3 in DNA: TGCGCCAGCAGCCAAGATTTGACAGGGACCTACGAGCAGTACTTC. Amino acids: CASSQDLTGTYEQYF.

This sequence joins TRBV7-9 and TRBJ1-4, with 9 bases identical to TRBD1. Trimming took 3 bases from V and 5 from J; bases not matched to a gene: 7. CDR1 SEHNR and CDR2 FQNEAQ come from the germline V gene (reference sequence). The CDR3 is 16 residues long. CDR3 coding DNA: TGTGCCAGCAGCTTGGCCCTCGGGACAGGGAATGAAAAACTGTTTTTT. Translating gives CASSLALGTGNEKLFF.

This chain uses TRBV6-5 with TRBJ1-3; D not resolved. V lost 0 bases and J lost 0, with 9 bases in between. The CDR3 consists of 16 residues. In germline, CDR1 is MNHEY, CDR2 SVGAGI. The CDR3 region has the DNA TGTGCCAGCAGTTACTCGGCAGTTCTCTCTGGAAACACCATATATTTT. Amino acids: CASSYSAVLSGNTIYF.

The V and J genes are TRBV28 and TRBJ2-2; a weak D match, TRBD1 (5 bases). Germline CDR1 reads MDHEN; CDR2 reads SYDVKM. With 4 bases removed from V and 5 bases from J, the gap between germline ends came to 26 bases. This CDR3 is 19 amino acids long. For the CDR3, the DNA is TGTGCCAGCAGTTCACTCGTTCTAGAGGACATGGAGAGTACCGGGGAGCTGTTTTTT. This translates into CASSSLVLEDMESTGELFF.

This sequence joins TRBV9 and TRBJ2-2, with 12 nucleotides matching TRBD1. The CDR3 has 15 residues. V lost 3 bases to trimming and J lost 7 bases; unmatched junction nucleotides: 4. Germline CDR1 SGDLS, CDR2 YYNGEE. The CDR3 here is CASSDRDRGLGELFF. The CDR3 bases are TGTGCCAGCAGCGACCGGGACAGGGGGCTCGGGGAGCTGTTTTTT.

This clone was detected once. The chain combines TRBV5-1 with TRBJ2-2; 7 nucleotides line up with TRBD1. Germline V gene sequence: CDR1 SGHRS, CDR2 YFSETQ. J lost 8 bases, V lost 0 bases, and 10 bases had no gene match. This CDR3 region has 16 residues. CDR3: CASSLGEGGPSGELFF. CDR3 sequence (DNA): TGCGCCAGCAGCTTGGGCGAAGGGGGCCCCTCGGGGGAGCTGTTTTTT.

This clone was picked up one time. V usage is TRBV9 and J usage is TRBJ1-5; D unclear. CDR1 SGDLS and CDR2 YYNGEE come from the germline V gene. V shed 2 bases and J shed 6 bases, with 18 bases lying between them. The CDR3 runs to 16 residues. CDR3 DNA sequence: TGTGCCAGCAGCGTCCAGATAAGACACAAGTCTCAGCCCCAGCATTTT. Translation: CASSVQIRHKSQPQHF.